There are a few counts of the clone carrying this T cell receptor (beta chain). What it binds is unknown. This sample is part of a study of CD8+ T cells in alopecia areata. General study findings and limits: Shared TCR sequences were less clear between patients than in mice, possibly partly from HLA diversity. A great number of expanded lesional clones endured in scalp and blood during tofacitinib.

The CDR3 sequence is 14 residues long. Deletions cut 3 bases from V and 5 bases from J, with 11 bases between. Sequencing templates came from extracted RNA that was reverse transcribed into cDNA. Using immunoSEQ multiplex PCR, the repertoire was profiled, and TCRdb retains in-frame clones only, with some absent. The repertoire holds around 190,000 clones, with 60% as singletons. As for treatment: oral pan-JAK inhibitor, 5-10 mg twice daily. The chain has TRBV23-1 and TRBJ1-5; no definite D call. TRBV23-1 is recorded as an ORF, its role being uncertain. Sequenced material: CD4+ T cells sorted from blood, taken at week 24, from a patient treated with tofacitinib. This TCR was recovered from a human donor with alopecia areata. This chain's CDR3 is CASSHPPPDQPQHF. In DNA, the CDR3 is TGCGCCAGCAGTCACCCGCCCCCCGATCAGCCCCAGCATTTT.